These 25 T cell receptor beta chains share one sample of origin, sequenced in a study of cytomegalovirus exposure and HLA in healthy donors. The PCR ran on 60 Vbeta and 13 Jbeta primers. Assay: immunoSEQ multiplex PCR; the TCRdb copy retains only in-frame clones and omits some. The sample includes fewer than 200,000 clones, 77% of them seen just once. Material: PBMCs. These receptors came from a woman aged 40 to 50 in good health and CMV-seropositive.

This clone was seen just once. The gene calls are TRBV7-2 and TRBJ1-5; no clear D. The V gene lost 4 bases and the J gene lost 5 bases, with 6 bases spanning the gap. The length of the CDR3 is 12 residues. Germline loops: CDR1 SGHTA, CDR2 FQGNSA. The CDR3 protein is CASSSYYQPQHF. CDR3 in DNA: TGTGCCAGCAGCTCCTATTATCAGCCCCAGCATTTT.

The chain joins TRBV4-1 to TRBJ1-2; 7 bases fit TRBD1. In germline, CDR1 is MGHRA, CDR2 YSYEKL. The CDR3 covers 14 residues. The V gene end was trimmed by 7 bases and the J gene end by 4 bases; junction bases not matched to a gene: 9. This chain's CDR3 is CASNQGGALYGYTF. The DNA for the CDR3 is TGCGCCAGCAACCAGGGGGGGGCTCTCTATGGCTACACCTTC.

The chain carries TRBV5-1 and TRBJ2-7; TRBD1 agrees at 7 bases. CDR1 is SGHRS and CDR2 is YFSETQ in the germline V gene. J was trimmed by 0 bases and V by 4 bases; bases with no gene match: 7. The CDR3 spans 15 residues. The CDR3 sequence is CASSPRDSLSYEQYF. The CDR3 DNA is TGCGCCAGCAGCCCCCGGGACAGCCTCTCCTACGAGCAGTACTTC.

This clone has a single count. CDR3 DNA: TGTGCCTGGGTTCGAGCGGGGGGGCCCGAGCAGTACTTC. As protein: CAWVRAGGPEQYF. J is TRBJ2-7 and V is TRBV30, with 10 bases fitting TRBD2. The trim removed 5 bases at V and 6 bases at J, leaving 7 bases unmatched. The CDR3 is made up of 13 amino acids. Germline V gene lookup returns CDR1 GTSNPN and CDR2 SVGIG (reference sequence).

V and J are TRBV2 and TRBJ1-4; 8 positions agree with TRBD1. The CDR3 has 14 residues. Germline assignment: CDR1 SNHLY and CDR2 FYNNEI. The V segment lost 7 bases and the J segment 7 bases; nucleotides outside the gene matches: 8. The CDR3: CASMRQGASEKLFF. The CDR3 nucleotides are TGTGCCAGCATGAGGCAGGGGGCAAGTGAAAAACTGTTTTTT.

The chain links TRBV30 to TRBJ1-2; D ambiguous. Trimming pared 6 bases from V and 1 base from J, leaving 12 bases between. The CDR3 covers 13 residues. CDR1 is GTSNPN, CDR2 SVGIG, per germline (reference sequence). The CDR3 DNA follows: TGTGCCTGCCAGGAAGACAATAACTATGGCTACACCTTC. This encodes CACQEDNNYGYTF.

The chain carries TRBV2 and TRBJ2-3; TRBD2 aligns across 8 bases. This CDR3 has 14 residues. The junction had 1 base not matched to a gene; V was cut back by 2 bases and J by 3 bases. Germline loops: CDR1 SNHLY, CDR2 FYNNEI. The CDR3 loop is CASSELAGTDTQYF. The CDR3 DNA reads TGTGCCAGCAGTGAACTAGCGGGTACAGATACGCAGTATTTT.

The chain has TRBV10-3 and TRBJ2-5; no clear D. The CDR3 covers 13 residues. V lost 1 base and J lost 2, with 5 bases in between. CDR1 is ENHRY, CDR2 SYGVKD, per germline. CDR3 in DNA: TGTGCCATCAGTGAGTACTTACAAGAGACCCAGTACTTC. It encodes CAISEYLQETQYF.

This chain uses TRBV19 with TRBJ1-1; D call uncertain. Trimming shortened V by 0 bases and J by 5 bases, and 7 bases separated the two germline ends. The CDR3 extends over 13 amino acids. From germline, CDR1 is LNHDA and CDR2 SQIVND (reference sequence). The CDR3 DNA is TGTGCCAGTAGTATAGACGGGAGGACTGAAGCTTTCTTT. It codes for CASSIDGRTEAFF.

The J gene is TRBJ1-5, the V gene TRBV6-1, with a tentative D call TRBD1 (5 bases). V lost 7 bases to trimming and J lost 0 bases, with 10 bases between them. This CDR3 has 14 amino acids. Germline-derived CDR1 and CDR2 are MNHNS and SASEGT. Written as DNA, the CDR3 is TGTGCCAGCATGGCGGGGGATAGCAATCAGCCCCAGCATTTT. Its translation is CASMAGDSNQPQHF.

The gene calls are TRBV6-6 and TRBJ1-5; no clear D. Per the germline V gene, CDR1 is MNHNY and CDR2 is SVGAGI (reference sequence). The length of the CDR3 is 14 residues. V was trimmed by 0 bases and J by 4 bases, leaving 7 bases between them. CDR3 loop: CASSYSRGNQPQHF. As DNA, the CDR3 is TGTGCCAGCAGTTACTCACGGGGAAATCAGCCCCAGCATTTT.

The chain has TRBV2 and TRBJ2-6; 7 bases align to TRBD1. Germline CDR1 SNHLY, CDR2 FYNNEI. J lost 1 base, V lost 10 bases, and 13 bases had no gene match. This CDR3 is 17 amino acids long. CDR3 region: CAKSLQGSFSGANVLTF. The CDR3 DNA is TGTGCCAAATCGCTACAGGGGAGTTTTTCTGGGGCCAACGTCCTGACTTTC.

The chain couples TRBV5-4 to TRBJ2-7; D is unresolved. This CDR3 contains 15 residues. V was shortened by 4 bases and J by 0 bases, with 14 bases between the two germline ends. Germline CDR1 reads SGHNT; CDR2 reads YYREEE (reference sequence). The CDR3 region is CASSRVATSSYEQYF. The CDR3 DNA follows: TGTGCCAGCAGCCGGGTGGCTACGAGCTCCTACGAGCAGTACTTC. Full variable domain (outside the CDR3, taken from reference TRBV5-4 and TRBJ2-7): ETGVTQSPTHLIKTRGQQVTLRCSSQSGHNTVSWYQQALGQGPQFIFQYYREEENGRGNFPPRFSGLQFPNYSSELNVNALELDDSALYLCASSRVATSSYEQYFGPGTRLTVT.

The count of this clone is one. The chain couples TRBV19 to TRBJ1-1, with D unclear. Deletions cut 8 bases from V and 2 bases from J, with 12 bases between. The CDR3 runs 13 residues. The V gene's germline CDR1 is LNHDA and CDR2 SQIVND (reference sequence). The CDR3 DNA follows: TGTGCCAGTCAACCAGAAAAAAACACTGAAGCTTTCTTT. Protein: CASQPEKNTEAFF.

The V call is TRBV28, the J call TRBJ1-4; TRBD1 is a possible D gene (6 bases). V was pared by 1 base and J by 7 bases, with 13 bases between. CDR1 and CDR2 from the germline V gene are MDHEN and SYDVKM. The CDR3 extends over 15 amino acids. As DNA, the CDR3 is TGTGCCAGCAGTTTATCCCGACAGGTGGTTGAAAAACTGTTTTTT. Residues: CASSLSRQVVEKLFF.

The chain carries TRBV7-2 and TRBJ1-1; D is ambiguous. The V end lost 1 base, the J end lost 5 bases, and 14 bases lay between the germline ends. The germline V gene encodes CDR1 SGHTA and CDR2 FQGNSA. CDR3 size: 15 residues. CDR3 sequence reads: CASSLGAGVGTEAFF. CDR3 bases: TGTGCCAGCAGCTTAGGTGCCGGGGTTGGTACTGAAGCTTTCTTT.

Only a few counts were recorded for this clone. This chain joins TRBV7-2 and TRBJ2-5; 9 bases map to TRBD2. Germline CDR1 and CDR2: SGHTA and FQGNSA. The J segment lost 3 bases and the V segment lost 6 bases, leaving 8 bases of the junction unmatched. The CDR3 spans 15 residues. For the CDR3, the DNA is TGTGCCAGCAGTCAATGGACTAGCGAAGAAGAGACCCAGTACTTC. Its translation: CASSQWTSEEETQYF.

The CDR3 is CASSQEGTGVNEQYF. As DNA, the CDR3 is TGTGCCAGCAGCCAAGAAGGGACAGGGGTAAACGAGCAGTACTTC. The rearrangement uses TRBV7-2 and TRBJ2-7; TRBD1 matches at 10 bases. This CDR3 spans 15 amino acids. The ends lost 5 bases at V and 5 bases at J; junction bases unmatched: 9. CDR1 and CDR2 from the germline V gene are SGHTA and FQGNSA. The complete variable domain, with remaining parts taken from reference TRBV7-2 and TRBJ2-7, reads GAGVSQSPSNKVTEKGKDVELRCDPISGHTALYWYRQSLGQGLEFLIYFQGNSAPDKSGLPSDRFSAERTGGSVSTLTIQRTQQEDSAVYLCASSQEGTGVNEQYFGPGTRLTVT.

The chain couples TRBV29-1 to TRBJ2-5; TRBD2 agrees at 9 bases. Germline V lookup: CDR1 SQVTM, CDR2 ANQGSEA. Trimming removed 7 bases from V and 5 bases from J; junction bases left unmatched: 8. This CDR3 is built from 13 residues. The CDR3: CSAAGTSQETQYF. CDR3 DNA: TGCAGCGCCGCAGGGACTAGCCAGGAGACCCAGTACTTC.

The rearrangement joins TRBV5-6 to TRBJ2-4; D might be TRBD1 (7 bases). The CDR3 extends over 14 amino acids. Germline lookup yields CDR1 SGHDT and CDR2 YYEEEE. Trimming pared 2 bases from V and 8 bases from J, leaving 14 bases between. Here the CDR3 DNA reads TGTGCCAGCAGCTTCCAGGGGGGAGCGGACATTCAGTACTTC. As protein: CASSFQGGADIQYF.

The chain couples TRBV19 to TRBJ1-5, with TRBD1 identical over 7 bases. V lost 4 bases to trimming and J lost 3 bases; unmatched junction nucleotides: 9. Germline V gene lookup returns CDR1 LNHDA and CDR2 SQIVND (reference sequence). This CDR3 comprises 16 residues. The CDR3 DNA sequence: TGTGCCAGTAGTAAGGGGACCAGGGGGTTCAATCAGCCCCAGCATTTT. The encoded protein is CASSKGTRGFNQPQHF.

The chain is built from TRBV4-1 and TRBJ1-3; weak D call: TRBD1 (5 bases). Deletions cut 5 bases from V and 0 bases from J, with 11 bases between. CDR3 length: 15 residues. Germline-derived CDR1 and CDR2 are MGHRA and YSYEKL. CDR3 coding DNA: TGCGCCAGCAGCTATACAGGCGTCTCTGGAAACACCATATATTTT. This codes for CASSYTGVSGNTIYF.

This chain links TRBV28 with TRBJ1-5; D call uncertain. The CDR3 extends over 13 amino acids. Trimming stripped 4 bases from V and 6 bases from J, with 10 bases between. Germline CDR1 and CDR2: MDHEN and SYDVKM. The CDR3 spells CASSSLPGQPQHF. DNA of the CDR3: TGTGCCAGCAGTTCCCTCCCAGGTCAGCCCCAGCATTTT.

CDR3 DNA: TGTGCCAGCTGGGGGGGCGGGGCAGATACGCAGTATTTT. Amino acids: CASWGGGADTQYF. V and J are TRBV6-6 and TRBJ2-3; a possible D gene is TRBD2 (7 bases). Germline V gene data show CDR1 as MNHNY and CDR2 as SVGAGI (reference sequence). The CDR3 length is 13 residues. The V gene lost 8 bases and the J gene lost 4 bases, with 13 bases spanning the gap.

This clone was seen a few times. The chain uses TRBV4-3 and TRBJ1-1; possible D gene TRBD1, 5 bases. This CDR3 region has 13 residues. V was cut by 4 bases and J by 5 bases, with 11 bases left in between. CDR1 and CDR2 (germline): LGHNA, YSLEER. The CDR3 nucleotides are TGCGCCAGCAGCCCCCAGCAGGGAACTGAAGCTTTCTTT. The encoded protein is CASSPQQGTEAFF.